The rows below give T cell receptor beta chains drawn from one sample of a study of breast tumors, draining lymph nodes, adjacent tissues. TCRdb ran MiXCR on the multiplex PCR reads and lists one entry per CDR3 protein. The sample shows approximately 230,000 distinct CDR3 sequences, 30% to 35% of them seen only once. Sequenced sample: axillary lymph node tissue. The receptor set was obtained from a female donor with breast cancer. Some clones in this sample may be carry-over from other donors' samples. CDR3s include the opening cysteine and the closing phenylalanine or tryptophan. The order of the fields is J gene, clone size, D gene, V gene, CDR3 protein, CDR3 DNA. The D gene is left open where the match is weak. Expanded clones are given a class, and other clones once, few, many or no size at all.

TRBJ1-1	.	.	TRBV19	CASSIVGRLSNTEAFF	TGTGCCAGTAGTATAGTGGGACGGCTATCGAACACTGAAGCTTTCTTT
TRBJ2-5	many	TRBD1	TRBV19	CATLDRKETQYF	TGTGCCACCTTGGACAGGAAGGAGACCCAGTACTTC
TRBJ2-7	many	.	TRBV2	CASSVAEEQYF	TGTGCCAGCAGTGTGGCAGAGGAGCAGTACTTC
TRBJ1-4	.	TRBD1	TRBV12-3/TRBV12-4	CASSLSREPTGDGNEKLFF	TGTGCCAGCAGTTTATCCCGCGAGCCTACAGGGGACGGTAATGAAAAACTGTTTTTT
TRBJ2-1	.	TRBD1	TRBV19	CASSSGTGEYREQFF	TGTGCCAGTAGTTCCGGGACAGGGGAGTATAGGGAGCAGTTCTTC
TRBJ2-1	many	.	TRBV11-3	CASSLVLYNEQFF	TGTGCCAGCAGCTTAGTGCTCTACAATGAGCAGTTCTTC
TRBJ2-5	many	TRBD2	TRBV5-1	CASSLGLAGRYQETQYF	TGCGCCAGCAGCCTGGGGCTAGCGGGACGATACCAAGAGACCCAGTACTTC
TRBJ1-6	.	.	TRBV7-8	CASSLFTADNSPLHF	TGTGCCAGCAGCTTATTCACGGCAGATAATTCACCCCTCCACTTT
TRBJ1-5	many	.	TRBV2	CASSYSGNQPQHF	TGTGCCAGCTCGTACTCAGGGAATCAGCCCCAGCATTTT
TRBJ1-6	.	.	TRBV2	CASSEYETTDNSPLHF	TGTGCCAGCAGTGAATACGAGACCACAGATAATTCACCCCTCCACTTT
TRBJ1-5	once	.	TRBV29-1	CSQGDQGPLNQPQHF	TGCAGCCAAGGAGACCAGGGGCCCCTCAATCAGCCCCAGCATTTT
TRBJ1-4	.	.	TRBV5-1	CASSLTTGVNEKLFF	TGCGCCAGCAGCTTGACGACCGGGGTTAATGAAAAACTGTTTTTT
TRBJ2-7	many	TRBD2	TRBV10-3	CAISDPSGTYEQYF	TGTGCCATCAGTGATCCTAGCGGGACCTACGAGCAGTACTTC
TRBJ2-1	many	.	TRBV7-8	CASSLAVGGAYNEQFF	TGTGCCAGCAGCTTAGCGGTGGGGGGGGCGTACAATGAGCAGTTCTTC
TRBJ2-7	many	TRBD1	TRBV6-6	CASRMTGWGRLEQYF	TGTGCCAGCAGAATGACAGGGTGGGGGCGTCTCGAGCAGTACTTC
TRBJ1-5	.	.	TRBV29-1	CSLESGSNQPQHF	TGCAGCTTGGAGTCGGGAAGCAATCAGCCCCAGCATTTT
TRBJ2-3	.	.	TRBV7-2	CASSLATRGSGDTQYF	TGTGCCAGCAGCTTAGCGACTAGGGGTTCGGGCGATACGCAGTATTTT
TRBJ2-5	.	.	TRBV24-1	CATSQGLNTGETQYF	TGTGCCACCAGTCAGGGGCTGAACACCGGGGAGACCCAGTACTTC
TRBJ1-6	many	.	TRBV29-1	CSVTGNSPLHF	TGCAGCGTAACAGGGAATTCACCCCTCCACTTT
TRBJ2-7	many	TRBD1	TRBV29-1	CSVRQGAGEQYF	TGCAGCGTTCGGCAGGGGGCGGGAGAGCAGTACTTC
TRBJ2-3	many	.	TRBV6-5	CASSYSRGTDTQYF	TGTGCCAGCAGTTACTCTCGGGGGACAGATACGCAGTATTTT
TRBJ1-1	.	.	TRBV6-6	CASSYLRGRSEAFF	TGTGCCAGCAGTTACCTCAGGGGAAGGTCTGAAGCTTTCTTT
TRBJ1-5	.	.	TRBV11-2	CASSLDWGDIGSNQPQHF	TGTGCCAGCAGCTTAGATTGGGGGGACATTGGGAGCAATCAGCCCCAGCATTTT
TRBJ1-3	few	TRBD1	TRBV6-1	CASLWTGPGNTIYF	TGTGCCAGCCTGTGGACAGGGCCTGGAAACACCATATATTTT
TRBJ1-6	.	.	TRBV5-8	CASSLTGGERSPLHF	TGTGCCAGCAGCTTGACTGGGGGCGAAAGGTCACCCCTCCACTTT
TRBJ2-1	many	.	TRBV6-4	CASSDEGGNEQFF	TGTGCCAGCAGTGACGAGGGCGGAAATGAGCAGTTCTTC
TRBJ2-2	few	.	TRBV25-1	CASSYRMGHALVSNTGELFF	TGTGCCAGCAGTTACCGGATGGGACACGCACTAGTCTCAAACACCGGGGAGCTGTTTTTT
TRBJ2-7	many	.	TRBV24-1	CATSDTTSGNEQYF	TGTGCCACCAGTGACACTACTTCAGGGAACGAGCAGTACTTC
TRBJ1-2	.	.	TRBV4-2	CASGQDATDTNYGYTF	TGTGCCAGCGGCCAAGATGCGACAGATACTAACTATGGCTACACCTTC
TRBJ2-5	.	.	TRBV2	CASSGFLAIAQETQYF	TGTGCCAGCAGTGGGTTTCTAGCGATTGCCCAAGAGACCCAGTACTTC
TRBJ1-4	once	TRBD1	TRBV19	CASSALGQGANEQLFF	TGTGCCAGTAGTGCCCTGGGACAGGGGGCGAATGAACAACTGTTTTTT
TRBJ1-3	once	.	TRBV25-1	CARDRLKGSGNTIYF	TGTGCTAGAGATAGGCTTAAAGGCTCTGGAAACACCATATATTTT
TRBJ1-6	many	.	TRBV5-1	CASSLDPIPTPGGPHSPLHF	TGCGCCAGCAGCTTGGATCCAATACCGACTCCAGGAGGCCCTCATTCACCCCTCCACTTT
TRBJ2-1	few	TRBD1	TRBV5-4	CASSLKPAQGAGYNEQFF	TGTGCCAGCAGCTTGAAGCCGGCACAGGGGGCGGGATACAATGAGCAGTTCTTC
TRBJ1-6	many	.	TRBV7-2	CASSLEGGNSPLHF	TGTGCCAGCAGCTTAGAAGGAGGTAATTCACCCCTCCACTTT
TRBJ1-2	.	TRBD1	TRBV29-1	CSERQGFDGYTF	TGCAGCGAGAGACAGGGGTTCGATGGCTACACCTTC
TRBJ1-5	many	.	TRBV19	CASTDSRNQPQHF	TGTGCCAGTACGGACAGCCGAAATCAGCCCCAGCATTTT
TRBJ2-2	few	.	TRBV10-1	CASSLTGKGGELFF	TGCGCCAGCAGTCTCACAGGGAAAGGCGGGGAGCTGTTTTTT
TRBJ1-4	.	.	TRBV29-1	CSQNTRGFSNEKLFF	TGCAGCCAAAACACCCGGGGGTTTTCCAATGAAAAACTGTTTTTT
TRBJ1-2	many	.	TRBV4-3	CASSQDLINYGYTF	TGCGCCAGCAGCCAAGACCTAATAAACTATGGCTACACCTTC
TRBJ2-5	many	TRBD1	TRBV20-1	CSAPRGTGGRETQYF	TGCAGTGCTCCTAGAGGGACAGGGGGGAGAGAGACCCAGTACTTC
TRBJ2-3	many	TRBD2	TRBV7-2	CASSLSGLAGAGDTQYF	TGTGCCAGCAGCTTATCGGGACTAGCGGGAGCTGGAGATACGCAGTATTTT
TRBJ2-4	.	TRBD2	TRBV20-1	CSQLGPGGKNIQYF	TGCAGCCAACTAGGTCCGGGGGGCAAAAACATTCAGTACTTC
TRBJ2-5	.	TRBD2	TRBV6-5	CARRLAGEGKETQYF	TGTGCCAGAAGACTAGCGGGAGAGGGCAAAGAGACCCAGTACTTC
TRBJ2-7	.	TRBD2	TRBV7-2	CASSLKGRDSSYEQYF	TGTGCCAGCAGCTTAAAAGGGAGGGATAGCTCCTACGAGCAGTACTTC
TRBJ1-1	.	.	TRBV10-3	CAISLPGYTEAFF	TGTGCCATCAGCTTACCAGGATACACTGAAGCTTTCTTT
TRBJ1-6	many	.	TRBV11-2	CASSLAERVNSPLHF	TGTGCCAGCAGCTTAGCCGAACGCGTCAATTCACCCCTCCACTTT
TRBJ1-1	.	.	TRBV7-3	CASSLRVGGRTEAFF	TGTGCCAGCAGCTTACGGGTGGGGGGAAGGACTGAAGCTTTCTTT
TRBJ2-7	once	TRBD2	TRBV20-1	CSATTSGTGEQYF	TGCAGTGCCACGACTAGCGGGACAGGAGAGCAGTACTTC
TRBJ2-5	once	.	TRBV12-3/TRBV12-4	CASSSNLHRRGEAQYF	TGTGCCAGCAGTTCCAACTTACACAGGCGCGGAGAGGCCCAGTACTTC
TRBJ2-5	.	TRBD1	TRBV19	CASSRGLETQYF	TGTGCCAGTAGCAGGGGGCTAGAGACCCAGTACTTC